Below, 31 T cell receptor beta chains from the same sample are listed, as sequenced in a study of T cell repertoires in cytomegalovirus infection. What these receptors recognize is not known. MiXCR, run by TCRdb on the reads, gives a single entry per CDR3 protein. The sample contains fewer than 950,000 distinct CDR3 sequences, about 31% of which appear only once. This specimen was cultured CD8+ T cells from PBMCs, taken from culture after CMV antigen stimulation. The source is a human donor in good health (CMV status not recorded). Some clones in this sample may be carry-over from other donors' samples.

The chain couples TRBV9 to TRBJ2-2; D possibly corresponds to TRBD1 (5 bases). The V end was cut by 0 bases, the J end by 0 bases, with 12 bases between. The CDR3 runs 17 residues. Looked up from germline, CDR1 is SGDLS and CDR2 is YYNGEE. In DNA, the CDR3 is TGTGCCAGCAGCGTAGCTAGGGGTTCGGCGAACACCGGGGAGCTGTTTTTT. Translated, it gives CASSVARGSANTGELFF.

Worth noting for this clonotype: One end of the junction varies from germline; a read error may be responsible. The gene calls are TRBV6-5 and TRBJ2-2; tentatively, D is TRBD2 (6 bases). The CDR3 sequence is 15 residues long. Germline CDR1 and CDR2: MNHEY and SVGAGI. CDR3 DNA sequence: TGTGCCAGCAGTTTCGGGGGAGTACCCAACACCGGGGAGCTGTTT. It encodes CASSFGGVPNTGELF.

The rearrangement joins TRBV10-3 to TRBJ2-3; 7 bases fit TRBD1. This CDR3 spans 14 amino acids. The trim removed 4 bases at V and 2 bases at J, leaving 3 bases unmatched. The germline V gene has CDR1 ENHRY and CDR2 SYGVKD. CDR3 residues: CAISGDSFTDTQYF. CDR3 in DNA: TGTGCCATCAGTGGGGACAGCTTCACAGATACGCAGTATTTT.

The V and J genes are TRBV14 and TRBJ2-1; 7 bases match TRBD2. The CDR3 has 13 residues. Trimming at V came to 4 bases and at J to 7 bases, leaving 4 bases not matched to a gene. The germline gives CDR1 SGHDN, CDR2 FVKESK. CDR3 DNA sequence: TGTGCCAGCAGCCGCCTCGGGGGGAATGAGCAGTTCTTC. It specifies CASSRLGGNEQFF.

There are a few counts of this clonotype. In DNA, the CDR3 is TGTGCCAGCACCCCGGGACAGGGACCAGATACGCAGTATTTT. Translating it yields CASTPGQGPDTQYF. The rearrangement links TRBV7-9 to TRBJ2-3; 9 bases are shared with TRBD1. Germline loops: CDR1 SEHNR, CDR2 FQNEAQ (reference sequence). This CDR3 comprises 14 residues. J gave up 4 bases and V 7 bases, and 6 bases lay outside the gene matches. Full variable domain (missing parts from reference TRBV7-9 and TRBJ2-3): DTGVSQNPRHKITKRGQNVTFRCDPISEHNRLYWYRQTLGQGPEFLTYFQNEAQLEKSRLLSDRFSAERPKGSFSTLEIQRTEQGDSAMYLCASTPGQGPDTQYFGPGTRLTVL.

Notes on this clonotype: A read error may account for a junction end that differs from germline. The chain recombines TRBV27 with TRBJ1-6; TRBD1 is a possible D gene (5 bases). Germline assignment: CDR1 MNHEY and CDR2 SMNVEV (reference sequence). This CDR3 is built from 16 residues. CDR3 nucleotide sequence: TGTGCCAGCAATTTAACTGGGTCCCCCTGGGACTCACCCCTCCACTTT. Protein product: CASNLTGSPWDSPLHF.

This chain's CDR3 is CATSRDRSHSGNTIYF. In nucleotides, the CDR3 is TGTGCCACCAGCAGAGACCGCAGCCACTCTGGAAACACCATATATTTT. The chain employs TRBV15 and TRBJ1-3, with D unclear. The ends were cut back, 0 bases at V and 0 bases at J, with 9 bases in the middle. The CDR3 contains 16 residues. Germline V lookup: CDR1 LNHNV, CDR2 YYDKDF (reference sequence). Full variable domain (rest looked up from reference TRBV15 and TRBJ1-3): DAMVIQNPRYQVTQFGKPVTLSCSQTLNHNVMYWYQQKSSQAPKLLFHYYDKDFNNEADTPDNFQSRRPNTSFCFLDIRSPGLGDTAMYLCATSRDRSHSGNTIYFGEGSWLTVV.

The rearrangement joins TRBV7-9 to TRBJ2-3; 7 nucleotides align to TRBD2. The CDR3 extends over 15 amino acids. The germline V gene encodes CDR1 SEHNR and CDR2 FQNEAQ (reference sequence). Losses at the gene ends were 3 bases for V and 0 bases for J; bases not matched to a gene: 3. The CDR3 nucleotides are TGTGCCAGCAGCTTGCTAGCGGCTAGCACAGATACGCAGTATTTT. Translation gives CASSLLAASTDTQYF.

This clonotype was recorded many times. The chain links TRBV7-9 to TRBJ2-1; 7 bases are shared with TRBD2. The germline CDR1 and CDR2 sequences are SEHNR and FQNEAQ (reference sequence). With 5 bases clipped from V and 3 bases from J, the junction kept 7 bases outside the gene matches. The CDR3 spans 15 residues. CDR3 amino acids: CASSPPGGFYNEQFF. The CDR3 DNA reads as TGTGCCAGCAGCCCACCGGGGGGTTTCTACAATGAGCAGTTCTTC.

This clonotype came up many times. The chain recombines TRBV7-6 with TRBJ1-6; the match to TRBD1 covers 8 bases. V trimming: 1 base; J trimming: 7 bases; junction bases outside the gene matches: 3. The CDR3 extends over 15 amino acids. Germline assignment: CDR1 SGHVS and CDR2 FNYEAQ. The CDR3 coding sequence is TGTGCCAGCAGCTTAGGGGACAGGACCAATTCACCCCTCCACTTT. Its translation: CASSLGDRTNSPLHF.

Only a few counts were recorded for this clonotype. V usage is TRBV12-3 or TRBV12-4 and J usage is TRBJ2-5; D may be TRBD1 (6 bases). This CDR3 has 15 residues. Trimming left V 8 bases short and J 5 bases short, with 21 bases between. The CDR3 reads CASGGHTEALETQYF. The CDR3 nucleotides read TGTGCCAGCGGGGGACACACCGAAGCCCTGGAGACCCAGTACTTC.

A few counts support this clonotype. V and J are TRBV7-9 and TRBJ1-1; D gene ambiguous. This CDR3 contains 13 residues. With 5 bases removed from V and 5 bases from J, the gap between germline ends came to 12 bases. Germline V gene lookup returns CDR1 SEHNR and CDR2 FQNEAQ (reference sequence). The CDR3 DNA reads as TGTGCCAGCAGCCCGCCTTGGGAGACTGAAGCTTTCTTT. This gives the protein CASSPPWETEAFF.

The CDR3 is CASSQAQTGIYNEQFF. The CDR3 DNA reads as TGCGCCAGCAGCCAAGCGCAGACAGGGATCTACAATGAGCAGTTCTTC. The rearrangement links TRBV4-1 to TRBJ2-1; 7 bases align to TRBD1. Trimming took 1 base from V and 3 from J; bases not matched to a gene: 6. The CDR3 loop spans 16 amino acids. Germline assignment: CDR1 MGHRA and CDR2 YSYEKL.

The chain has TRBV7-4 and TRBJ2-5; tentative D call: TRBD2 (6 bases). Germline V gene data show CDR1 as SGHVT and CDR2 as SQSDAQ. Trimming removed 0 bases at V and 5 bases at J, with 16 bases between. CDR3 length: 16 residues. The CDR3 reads CASSLAASRERETQYF. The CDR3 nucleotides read TGTGCCAGCAGCTTAGCGGCTAGCCGGGAGAGGGAGACCCAGTACTTC.

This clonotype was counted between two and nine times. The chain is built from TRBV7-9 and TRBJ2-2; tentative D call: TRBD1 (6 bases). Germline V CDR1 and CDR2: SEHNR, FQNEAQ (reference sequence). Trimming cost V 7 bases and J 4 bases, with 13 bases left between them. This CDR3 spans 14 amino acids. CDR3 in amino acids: CASNGQGRTGELFF. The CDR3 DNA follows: TGTGCCAGCAACGGGCAGGGGCGCACCGGGGAGCTGTTTTTT.

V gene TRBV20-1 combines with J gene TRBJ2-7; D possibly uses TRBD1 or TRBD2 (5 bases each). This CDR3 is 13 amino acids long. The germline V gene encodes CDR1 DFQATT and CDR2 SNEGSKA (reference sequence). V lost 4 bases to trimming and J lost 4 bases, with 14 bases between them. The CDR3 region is CSATGTDFYEQYF. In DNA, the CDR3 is TGCAGTGCTACCGGGACGGATTTTTACGAGCAGTACTTC.

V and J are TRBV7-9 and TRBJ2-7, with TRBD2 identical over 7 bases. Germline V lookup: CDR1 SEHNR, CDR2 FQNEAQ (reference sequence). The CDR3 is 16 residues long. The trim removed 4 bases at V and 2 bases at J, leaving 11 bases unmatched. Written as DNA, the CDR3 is TGTGCCAGCAGCTCTAGCGCGGGGGAGGGTACCTACGAGCAGTACTTC. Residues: CASSSSAGEGTYEQYF. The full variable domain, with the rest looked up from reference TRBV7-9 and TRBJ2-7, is DTGVSQNPRHKITKRGQNVTFRCDPISEHNRLYWYRQTLGQGPEFLTYFQNEAQLEKSRLLSDRFSAERPKGSFSTLEIQRTEQGDSAMYLCASSSSAGEGTYEQYFGPGTRLTVT.

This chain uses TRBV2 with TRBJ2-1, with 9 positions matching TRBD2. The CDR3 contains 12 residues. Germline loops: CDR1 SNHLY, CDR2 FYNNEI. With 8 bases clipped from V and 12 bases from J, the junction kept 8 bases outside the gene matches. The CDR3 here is CASFAGGYGQFF. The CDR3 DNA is TGTGCCAGCTTTGCGGGGGGGTACGGGCAGTTCTTC.

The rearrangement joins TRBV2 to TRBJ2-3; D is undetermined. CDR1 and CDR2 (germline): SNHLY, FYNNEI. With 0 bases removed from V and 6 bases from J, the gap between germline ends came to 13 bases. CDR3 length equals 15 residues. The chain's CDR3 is CASSEALGPLDTQYF. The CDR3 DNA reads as TGTGCCAGCAGTGAAGCTCTAGGCCCCTTGGATACGCAGTATTTT.

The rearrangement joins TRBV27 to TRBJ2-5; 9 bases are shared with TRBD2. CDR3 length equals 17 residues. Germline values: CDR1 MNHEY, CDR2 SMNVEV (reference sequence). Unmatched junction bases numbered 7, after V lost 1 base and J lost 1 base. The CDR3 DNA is TGTGCCAGCAGTTTATTGGTTCCTAGCGGGGTCCAAGAGACCCAGTACTTC. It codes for CASSLLVPSGVQETQYF.

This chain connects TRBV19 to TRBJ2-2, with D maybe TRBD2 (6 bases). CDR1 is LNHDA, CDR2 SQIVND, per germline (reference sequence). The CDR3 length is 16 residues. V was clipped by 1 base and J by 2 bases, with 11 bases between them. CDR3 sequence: CASSIVAGLNTGELFF. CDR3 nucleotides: TGTGCCAGTAGTATAGTCGCAGGACTAAACACCGGGGAGCTGTTTTTT.

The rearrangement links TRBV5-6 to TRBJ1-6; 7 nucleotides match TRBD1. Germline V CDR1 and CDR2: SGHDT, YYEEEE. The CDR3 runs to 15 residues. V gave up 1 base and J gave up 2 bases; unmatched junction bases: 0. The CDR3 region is CASSLTGAYNSPLHF. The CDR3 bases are TGTGCCAGCAGCTTGACAGGGGCCTATAATTCACCCCTCCACTTT. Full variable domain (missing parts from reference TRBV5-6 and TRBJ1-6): DAGVTQSPTHLIKTRGQQVTLRCSPKSGHDTVSWYQQALGQGPQFIFQYYEEEERQRGNFPDRFSGHQFPNYSSELNVNALLLGDSALYLCASSLTGAYNSPLHFGNGTRLTVT.

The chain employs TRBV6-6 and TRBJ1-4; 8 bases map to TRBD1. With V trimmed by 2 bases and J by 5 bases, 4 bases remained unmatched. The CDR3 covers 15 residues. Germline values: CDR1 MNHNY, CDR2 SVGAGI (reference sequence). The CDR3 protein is CASSYRTGINEKLFF. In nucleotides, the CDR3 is TGTGCCAGCAGTTACCGGACAGGGATCAATGAAAAACTGTTTTTT.

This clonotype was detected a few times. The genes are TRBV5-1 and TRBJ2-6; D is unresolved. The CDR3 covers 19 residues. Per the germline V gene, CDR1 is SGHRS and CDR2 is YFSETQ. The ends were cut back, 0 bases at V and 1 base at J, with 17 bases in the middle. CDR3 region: CASSLAARIALSGANVLTF. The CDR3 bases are TGCGCCAGCAGCTTGGCGGCCCGCATCGCCCTTTCTGGGGCCAACGTCCTGACTTTC.

The CDR3 region is CASSPPRLVRRNDEQFF. CDR3 sequence (DNA): TGTGCCAGCAGCCCACCACGGCTAGTCCGCAGGAACGATGAGCAGTTCTTC. The V call is TRBV7-6, the J call TRBJ2-1; no definite D call. Germline CDR1 is SGHVS and CDR2 is FNYEAQ. Trimming pared 5 bases from V and 8 bases from J, leaving 25 bases between. The CDR3 is 17 residues long. The entire variable domain, with the rest obtained from reference TRBV7-6 and TRBJ2-1, is as follows: GAGVSQSPRYKVTKRGQDVALRCDPISGHVSLYWYRQALGQGPEFLTYFNYEAQQDKSGLPNDRFSAERPEGSISTLTIQRTEQRDSAMYRCASSPPRLVRRNDEQFFGPGTRLTVL.

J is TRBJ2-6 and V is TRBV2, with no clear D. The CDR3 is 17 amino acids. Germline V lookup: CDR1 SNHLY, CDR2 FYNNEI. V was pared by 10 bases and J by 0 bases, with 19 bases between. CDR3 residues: CAIRTSLQSSGANVLTF. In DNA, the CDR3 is TGTGCCATCAGGACGTCGTTACAGAGCTCTGGGGCCAACGTCCTGACTTTC.

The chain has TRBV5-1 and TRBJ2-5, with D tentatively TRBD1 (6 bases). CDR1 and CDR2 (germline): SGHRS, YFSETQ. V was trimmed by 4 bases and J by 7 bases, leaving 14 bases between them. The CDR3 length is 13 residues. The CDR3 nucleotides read TGCGCCAGCAGCCGAAGGACAGAGGGGACCCAGTACTTC. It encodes CASSRRTEGTQYF.

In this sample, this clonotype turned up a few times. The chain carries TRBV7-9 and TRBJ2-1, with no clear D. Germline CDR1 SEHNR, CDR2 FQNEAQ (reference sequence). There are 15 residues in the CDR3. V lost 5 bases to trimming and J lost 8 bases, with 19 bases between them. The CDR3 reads CASSLDTADRYEQFF. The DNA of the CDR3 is TGTGCCAGCAGCCTAGACACCGCCGATCGGTATGAGCAGTTCTTC. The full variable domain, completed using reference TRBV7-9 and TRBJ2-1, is DTGVSQNPRHKITKRGQNVTFRCDPISEHNRLYWYRQTLGQGPEFLTYFQNEAQLEKSRLLSDRFSAERPKGSFSTLEIQRTEQGDSAMYLCASSLDTADRYEQFFGPGTRLTVL.

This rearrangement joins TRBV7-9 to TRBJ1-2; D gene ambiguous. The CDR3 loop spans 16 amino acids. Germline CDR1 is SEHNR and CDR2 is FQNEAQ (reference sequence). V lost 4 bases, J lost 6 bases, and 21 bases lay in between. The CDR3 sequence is CASSSPGLGVGHGYTF. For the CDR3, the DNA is TGTGCCAGCAGCTCACCCGGGTTGGGTGTGGGTCATGGCTACACCTTC.

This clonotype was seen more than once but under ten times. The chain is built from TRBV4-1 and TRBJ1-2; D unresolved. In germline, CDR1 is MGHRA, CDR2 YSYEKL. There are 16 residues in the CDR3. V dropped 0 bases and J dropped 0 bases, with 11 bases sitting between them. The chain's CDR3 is CASSQDHGGPNYGYTF. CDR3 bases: TGCGCCAGCAGCCAAGATCACGGCGGCCCTAACTATGGCTACACCTTC.

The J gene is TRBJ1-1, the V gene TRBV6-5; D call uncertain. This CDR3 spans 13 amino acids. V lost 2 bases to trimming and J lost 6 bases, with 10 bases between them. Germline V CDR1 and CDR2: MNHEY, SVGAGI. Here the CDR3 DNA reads TGTGCCAGCAGTTACGATTCAGGACCTGAAGCTTTCTTT. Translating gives CASSYDSGPEAFF.